Listed here are 2 T cell receptor beta chains from one sample, sequenced in a study of T-cell memory formation after mild COVID-19. TCRdb re-called the 5' RACE reads through MiXCR, storing one row per CDR3 protein. The sample consists of over 350,000 distinct CDR3 sequences, about 24% of them appearing once. The sequencing sample was made of PBMCs or a T cell subset sorted from them (not recorded which). Receptors were obtained from an adult woman who had mild COVID-19 (a few samples of this study predate the infection). Cell type and time point are not known.

This rearrangement joins TRBV9 to TRBJ2-7, with 8 bases that match TRBD1. From germline, CDR1 is SGDLS and CDR2 YYNGEE. The ends lost 4 bases at V and 2 bases at J; junction bases unmatched: 5. This CDR3 comprises 14 residues. The CDR3 sequence: CASSPKDRAYEQYF. The DNA of the CDR3 is TGTGCCAGCAGCCCCAAGGACAGGGCCTACGAGCAGTACTTC.

The V gene is TRBV6-6, the J gene TRBJ2-7; unclear D gene. This CDR3 spans 12 amino acids. Looked up from germline, CDR1 is MNHNY and CDR2 is SVGAGI (reference sequence). Trimming cost V 6 bases and J 6 bases, with 12 bases left between them. Here the CDR3 reads CASSSPPGEQYF. CDR3 in DNA: TGTGCCAGCAGCTCTCCTCCGGGCGAGCAGTACTTC.